The text below deals with one T cell receptor beta chain. This specimen belongs to a study of T cell responses to AZD1222 COVID-19 vaccine. Method: immunoSEQ multiplex PCR; TCRdb's copy keeps in-frame clones and lacks some. The repertoire holds more than 110,000 clones, with over 75% as singletons. The receptor was derived from an adult in good health. The material was peripheral blood, obtained on day 0 of AZD1222 vaccination.

The CDR3 DNA reads TGTGCCAGCAGTTACCTAAAACCGTCGAACACTGAAGCTTTCTTT. It encodes CASSYLKPSNTEAFF. This chain links TRBV6-5 with TRBJ1-1; no reliable D call. V lost 2 bases to trimming and J lost 1 base, with 11 bases between them. The CDR3 consists of 15 residues. Germline V gene lookup returns CDR1 MNHEY and CDR2 SVGAGI.